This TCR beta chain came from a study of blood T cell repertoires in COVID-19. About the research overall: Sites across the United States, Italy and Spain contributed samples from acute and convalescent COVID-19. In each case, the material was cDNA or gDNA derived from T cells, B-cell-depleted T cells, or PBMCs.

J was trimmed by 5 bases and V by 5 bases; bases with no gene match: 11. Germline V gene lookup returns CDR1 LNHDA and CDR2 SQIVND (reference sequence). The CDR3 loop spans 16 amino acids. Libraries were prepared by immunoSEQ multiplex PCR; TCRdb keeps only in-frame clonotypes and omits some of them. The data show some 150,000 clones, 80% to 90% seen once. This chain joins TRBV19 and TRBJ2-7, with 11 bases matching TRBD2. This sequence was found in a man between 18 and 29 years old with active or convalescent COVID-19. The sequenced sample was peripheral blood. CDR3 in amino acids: CASSAPGLAGGNEQYF. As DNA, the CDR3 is TGTGCCAGTAGTGCCCCGGGGCTAGCGGGAGGTAACGAGCAGTACTTC.